These 14 T cell receptor beta chains were all obtained from the same sample, sequenced in a study of shared clonotypes between healthy human individuals. Here immunoSEQ multiplex PCR was the method, and the copy in TCRdb shows in-frame clones only, minus some. The repertoire holds some 1,400,000 clones, with over 95% as singletons. The material sequenced was naive CD4+ T cells sorted from blood. Regarding subset: CD45RA+ positively selected. Every receptor here comes from a young man in good health.

The V and J genes are TRBV5-4 and TRBJ2-2, with D perhaps matching TRBD2 (6 bases). Germline V gene lookup returns CDR1 SGHNT and CDR2 YYREEE (reference sequence). The CDR3 is 15 amino acids. V lost 0 bases to trimming and J lost 7 bases, with 13 bases between them. The CDR3, as DNA: TGTGCCAGCAGCTTGGATAGGAGGGGTGGCGGGGAGCTGTTTTTT. This encodes CASSLDRRGGGELFF.

The chain is built from TRBV27 and TRBJ1-1; 9 bases line up with TRBD1. The CDR3 totals 17 residues. The junction had 12 bases not matched to a gene; V was cut back by 3 bases and J by 4 bases. Germline V gene data show CDR1 as MNHEY and CDR2 as SMNVEV (reference sequence). The CDR3 nucleotides read TGTGCCAGCAGTTTGGGGGACAGGGTGATTCCGGGCACTGAAGCTTTCTTT. It is translated as CASSLGDRVIPGTEAFF.

The chain combines TRBV27 with TRBJ2-7, with a tentative D call TRBD2 (5 bases). Trimming removed 6 bases from V and 1 base from J, with 13 bases in between. Germline CDR1 reads MNHEY; CDR2 reads SMNVEV (reference sequence). The CDR3 has 14 amino acids. The CDR3 sequence is CASRPGGLSYEQYF. The CDR3 DNA sequence: TGTGCCAGCAGGCCCGGCGGGTTATCCTACGAGCAGTACTTC.

The chain is built from TRBV11-3 and TRBJ2-1, with no clear D. Germline loops: CDR1 SGHNT, CDR2 YENEEA. V was cut by 0 bases and J by 5 bases, with 8 bases left in between. The CDR3 contains 14 residues. The chain's CDR3 is CASSLDPSNNEQFF. CDR3 bases: TGTGCCAGCAGCTTAGATCCCAGTAACAATGAGCAGTTCTTC.

The chain links TRBV9 to TRBJ2-1; 11 bases agree with TRBD2. The V gene's germline CDR1 is SGDLS and CDR2 YYNGEE. The CDR3 spans 17 residues. The J segment lost 4 bases and the V segment lost 0 bases, leaving 6 bases of the junction unmatched. The CDR3 reads CASSVVDSSGGYNEQFF. CDR3 coding DNA: TGTGCCAGCAGCGTAGTTGACTCTAGCGGGGGGTACAATGAGCAGTTCTTC.

The CDR3 DNA is TGTGCCAGCAGTCCGTCCCTCGAGCAGTACTTC. Amino acid sequence: CASSPSLEQYF. V usage is TRBV7-9 and J usage is TRBJ2-7; the D is unclear. Germline V CDR1 and CDR2: SEHNR, FQNEAQ (reference sequence). The CDR3 covers 11 residues. The V gene lost 6 bases and the J gene lost 6 bases, with 9 bases spanning the gap.

The genes are TRBV6-1 and TRBJ1-5; D might be TRBD1 (5 bases). The V and J ends lost 6 bases and 4 bases respectively, with 10 bases between them. In germline, CDR1 is MNHNS, CDR2 SASEGT. The CDR3 consists of 13 residues. CDR3 sequence: CASRGELNQPQHF. The DNA of the CDR3 is TGTGCCAGCAGAGGGGAATTAAATCAGCCCCAGCATTTT.

The chain has TRBV7-2 and TRBJ2-7; 7 bases agree with TRBD2. V trimming: 0 bases; J trimming: 7 bases; junction bases outside the gene matches: 6. Germline lookup yields CDR1 SGHTA and CDR2 FQGNSA. This CDR3 has 14 residues. CDR3 in DNA: TGTGCCAGCAGCTTAGCGGGAGGGCCTCTTGAGCAGTACTTC. It yields the protein CASSLAGGPLEQYF.

This chain connects TRBV9 to TRBJ2-2; 9 bases map to TRBD2. CDR3 length equals 17 residues. CDR1 SGDLS and CDR2 YYNGEE come from the germline V gene. Losses at the gene ends were 4 bases for V and 6 bases for J; bases not matched to a gene: 13. CDR3 sequence: CASSPPGGRARAGELFF. The CDR3 DNA sequence: TGTGCCAGCAGCCCCCCCGGCGGGAGGGCCCGAGCCGGGGAGCTGTTTTTT. Based on the CDR3 plus reference TRBV9 and TRBJ2-2, the full variable domain is DSGVTQTPKHLITATGQRVTLRCSPRSGDLSVYWYQQSLDQGLQFLIQYYNGEERAKGNILERFSAQQFPDLHSELNLSSLELGDSALYFCASSPPGGRARAGELFFGEGSRLTVL.

The chain is built from TRBV19 and TRBJ1-2; 7 positions agree with TRBD1. The trim removed 2 bases at V and 2 bases at J, leaving 5 bases unmatched. CDR1 and CDR2 (germline): LNHDA, SQIVND (reference sequence). The CDR3 length is 15 residues. The CDR3: CASSILQGPNYGYTF. CDR3 nucleotide sequence: TGTGCCAGTAGTATACTACAGGGGCCGAACTATGGCTACACCTTC.

The J gene is TRBJ2-7, the V gene TRBV7-6; D uncertain. V gave up 0 bases and J gave up 0 bases, with 9 bases separating them. From germline, CDR1 is SGHVS and CDR2 FNYEAQ. The CDR3 is made up of 15 amino acids. This CDR3 is CASSLAGEGSYEQYF. The CDR3 DNA reads as TGTGCCAGCAGCTTAGCAGGTGAAGGCTCCTACGAGCAGTACTTC.

This chain joins TRBV11-2 and TRBJ2-3, with a possible D match to TRBD1 (5 bases). V was clipped by 2 bases and J by 4 bases, with 7 bases between them. The CDR3 is made up of 13 amino acids. CDR1 and CDR2 from the germline V gene are SGHAT and FQNNGV. The CDR3 sequence is CASSLQGSDTQYF. The DNA of the CDR3 is TGTGCCAGCAGCTTACAGGGATCAGATACGCAGTATTTT.

This chain joins TRBV29-1 and TRBJ2-1; no reliable D call. This CDR3 contains 14 residues. In germline, CDR1 is SQVTM, CDR2 ANQGSEA. V was trimmed by 4 bases and J by 7 bases, leaving 17 bases between them. The CDR3 DNA is TGCAGCGTTGGGTCTAGGCAACCACCAAATGAGCAGTTCTTC. Its translation: CSVGSRQPPNEQFF.

The chain combines TRBV19 with TRBJ1-4; D may be TRBD1 (5 bases). The CDR3 has 15 residues. Per germline, CDR1 LNHDA and CDR2 SQIVND (reference sequence). V lost 3 bases and J 5 bases, leaving 13 bases between the germline ends. The CDR3 region is CASSIFEGANEKLFF. CDR3 coding DNA: TGTGCCAGTAGTATTTTCGAAGGGGCGAATGAAAAACTGTTTTTT.